The clone carrying this TCR beta chain was recorded only once. No antigen is known for it. V shed 5 bases, J shed 2 bases, and the junction held 10 bases outside the gene matches. CDR3 length: 16 residues. Germline CDR1 and CDR2: SGHRS and YFSETQ. The data were obtained in a study of regulatory T cells in long-lasting Graves disease. Indicated time point: newly diagnosed GD, antithyroid drugs for less than 3 months. Construction of the TCR library relied on RNA isolated from PBMCs. Building the TCR beta libraries relied on iRepertoire HTBI primers, and CDR3 regions underwent Arm-PCR. TCRdb called the multiplex PCR reads again in MiXCR, with one record for every CDR3 protein. The data hold approximately 470,000 distinct CDR3 sequences, with around 15% observed a single time. General study points: The researchers studied only peripheral blood, not thyroid tissue. TCR diversity was lower in persistent Graves' patients than in newly diagnosed ones. Segments TRBV28, TRBJ1-2 and TRBJ2-5 showed preferential usage in persistent disease.

The same sample was also studied in work on T cells in Graves' hyperthyroidism and ophthalmopathy. As that study records: HTBI primers drove first-round RT-PCR of the TCR CDR3.

The rearrangement uses TRBV5-1 and TRBJ1-1; 9 bases match TRBD1. This sequence was found in a man between 40 and 49 years old with Graves disease. The material sequenced was peripheral blood mononuclear cells (PBMCs), taken at new diagnosis, from a patient treated with antithyroid drugs. CDR3 DNA sequence: TGCGCCAGCAGAGGGAGTACAGGGGGCGTAAACACTGAAGCTTTCTTT. The encoded protein is CASRGSTGGVNTEAFF.